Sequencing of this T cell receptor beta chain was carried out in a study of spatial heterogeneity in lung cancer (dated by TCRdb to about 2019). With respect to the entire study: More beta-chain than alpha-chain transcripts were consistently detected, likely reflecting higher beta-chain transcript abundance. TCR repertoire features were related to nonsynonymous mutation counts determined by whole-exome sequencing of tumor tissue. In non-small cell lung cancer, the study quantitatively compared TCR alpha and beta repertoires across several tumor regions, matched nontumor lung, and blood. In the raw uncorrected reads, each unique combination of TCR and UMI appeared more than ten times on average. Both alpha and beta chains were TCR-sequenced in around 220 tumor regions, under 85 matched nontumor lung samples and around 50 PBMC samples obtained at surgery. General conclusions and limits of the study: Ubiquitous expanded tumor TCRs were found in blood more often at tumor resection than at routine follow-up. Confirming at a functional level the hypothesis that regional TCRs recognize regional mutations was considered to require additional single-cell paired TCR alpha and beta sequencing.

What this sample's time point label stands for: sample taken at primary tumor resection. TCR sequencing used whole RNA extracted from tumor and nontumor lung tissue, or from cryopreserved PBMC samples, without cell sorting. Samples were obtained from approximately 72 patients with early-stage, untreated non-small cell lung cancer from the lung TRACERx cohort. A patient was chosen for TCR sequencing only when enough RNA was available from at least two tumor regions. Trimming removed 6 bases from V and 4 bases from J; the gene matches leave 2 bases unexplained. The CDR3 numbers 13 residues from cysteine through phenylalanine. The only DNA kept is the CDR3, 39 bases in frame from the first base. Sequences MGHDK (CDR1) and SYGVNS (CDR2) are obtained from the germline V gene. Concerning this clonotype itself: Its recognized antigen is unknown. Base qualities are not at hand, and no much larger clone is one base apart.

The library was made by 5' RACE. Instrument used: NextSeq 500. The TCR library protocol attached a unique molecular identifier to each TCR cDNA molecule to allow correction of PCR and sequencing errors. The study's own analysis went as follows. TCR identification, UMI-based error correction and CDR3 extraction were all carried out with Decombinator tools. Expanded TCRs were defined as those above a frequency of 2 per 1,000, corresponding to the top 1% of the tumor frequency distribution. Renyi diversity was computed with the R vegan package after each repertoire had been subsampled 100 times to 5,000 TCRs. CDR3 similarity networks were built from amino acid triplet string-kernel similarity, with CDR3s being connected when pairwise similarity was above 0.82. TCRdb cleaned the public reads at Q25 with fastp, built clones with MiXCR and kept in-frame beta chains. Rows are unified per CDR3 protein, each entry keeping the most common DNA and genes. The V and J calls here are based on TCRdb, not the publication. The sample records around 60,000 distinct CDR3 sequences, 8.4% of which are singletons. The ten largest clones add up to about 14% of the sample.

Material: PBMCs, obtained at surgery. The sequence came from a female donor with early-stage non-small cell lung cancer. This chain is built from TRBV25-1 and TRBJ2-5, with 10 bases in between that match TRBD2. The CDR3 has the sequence CASRGLAAETQYF. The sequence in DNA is TGTGCCAGCAGAGGACTAGCGGCAGAGACCCAGTACTTC.